These 25 T cell receptor beta chains share one sample of origin, sequenced in a study of identical twins. TCRdb used MiXCR to reprocess the 5' RACE reads, holding one entry per CDR3 protein. The table lists 430,000 or so distinct CDR3 sequences, 24% of them singletons, with around 3% in the top ten. These records were also assigned to another study, of T cells expressing NK-cell markers.

Sequenced material: CD4+ T cells sorted from blood. The source is a woman in her late teens or twenties in good health.

The rearrangement uses TRBV6-2 or TRBV6-3 and TRBJ2-1, with 11 nucleotides matching TRBD2. Germline V gene sequence: CDR1 MNHEY, CDR2 SVGEGT. Unmatched junction bases numbered 14, after V lost 6 bases and J lost 7 bases. The length of the CDR3 is 17 residues. The CDR3 protein is CASSPPRVSSGRNEQFF. The CDR3 nucleotides are TGTGCCAGCAGCCCCCCCCGCGTCTCTAGCGGGAGGAATGAGCAGTTCTTC.

This clonotype was seen a few times. The chain employs TRBV7-2 and TRBJ2-7; 7 positions match TRBD1. CDR1 is SGHTA, CDR2 FQGNSA, per germline. The CDR3 is made up of 13 amino acids. The J segment lost 5 bases and the V segment lost 3 bases, leaving 4 bases of the junction unmatched. This chain's CDR3 is CASSLNGQDEQYF. The CDR3 nucleotides read TGTGCCAGCAGCTTGAACGGACAGGACGAGCAGTACTTC.

This clonotype came up a few times. The chain is built from TRBV7-8 and TRBJ2-7; 7 nucleotides line up with TRBD2. In germline, CDR1 is SGHVS, CDR2 FQNEAQ. V gave up 3 bases and J gave up 5 bases; unmatched junction bases: 10. The CDR3 runs 15 residues. CDR3 sequence reads: CASSLEPETSNEQYF. The CDR3 nucleotides are TGTGCCAGCAGCTTGGAGCCCGAGACTAGCAACGAGCAGTACTTC.

The chain joins TRBV6-1 to TRBJ2-7; D is unresolved. Germline-derived CDR1 and CDR2 are MNHNS and SASEGT. The CDR3 contains 14 residues. Trimming removed 6 bases at V and 4 bases at J, with 16 bases between. The CDR3 coding sequence is TGTGCCAGCAGCCAGAATCCCTCCGGGTACGAGCAGTACTTC. Protein: CASSQNPSGYEQYF.

Ten or more counts support this clonotype. The chain employs TRBV12-3 or TRBV12-4 and TRBJ1-5; the D is unclear. CDR3 length equals 13 residues. V gave up 2 bases and J gave up 5 bases, with 7 bases separating them. CDR3 residues: CASSLSEDQPQHF. The CDR3, as DNA: TGTGCCAGCAGTTTATCCGAAGATCAGCCCCAGCATTTT.

This clonotype was seen a few times. The chain is built from TRBV4-3 and TRBJ2-1; D is unresolved. V gave up 3 bases and J gave up 10 bases, with 22 bases separating them. The CDR3 consists of 16 residues. CDR1 and CDR2 from the germline V gene are LGHNA and YSLEER. This CDR3 reads CASSHFPRASTEEQFF. As DNA, the CDR3 is TGCGCCAGCAGCCACTTCCCCCGGGCGTCGACGGAAGAGCAGTTCTTC.

This chain connects TRBV30 to TRBJ2-2; D ambiguous. The CDR3 is 14 residues long. V was cut by 3 bases and J by 0 bases, with 8 bases left in between. The V gene's germline CDR1 is GTSNPN and CDR2 SVGIG (reference sequence). The DNA for the CDR3 is TGTGCCTGGAGGGCCCGGGCGAACACCGGGGAGCTGTTTTTT. Translated: CAWRARANTGELFF.

The rearrangement uses TRBV5-1 and TRBJ2-4, with a tentative D call TRBD1 (5 bases). CDR1 and CDR2 from the germline V gene are SGHRS and YFSETQ. The V and J ends lost 0 bases and 12 bases respectively, with 10 bases between them. This CDR3 contains 12 residues. CDR3 coding DNA: TGCGCCAGCAGCTTGGATGGGGCCCCTCAGTACTTC. Translating gives CASSLDGAPQYF.

In this sample, this clonotype turned up a few times. The rearrangement links TRBV15 to TRBJ2-7; 8 nucleotides match TRBD2. CDR1 LNHNV and CDR2 YYDKDF come from the germline V gene (reference sequence). V shed 2 bases and J 4 bases; nucleotides not matched to a gene: 4. This CDR3 comprises 14 residues. The chain's CDR3 is CATSRQGGRYEQYF. The CDR3 bases are TGTGCCACCAGCAGACAAGGCGGGAGGTACGAGCAGTACTTC.

This clonotype was found a few times. V usage is TRBV6-1 and J usage is TRBJ2-1, with TRBD2 identical over 10 bases. Germline CDR1 is MNHNS and CDR2 is SASEGT. The CDR3 length is 17 residues. The trim removed 1 base at V and 3 bases at J, leaving 6 bases unmatched. The CDR3 coding sequence is TGTGCCAGCAGTGAAGTGGGTAGCGGGGGGCACTACAATGAGCAGTTCTTC. Its protein product is CASSEVGSGGHYNEQFF.

V usage is TRBV5-1 and J usage is TRBJ2-1; a possible D gene is TRBD2 (6 bases). Trimming removed 3 bases at V and 4 bases at J, with 11 bases between. CDR1 and CDR2 (germline): SGHRS, YFSETQ. CDR3 length: 14 residues. CDR3 region: CASSWRDPYNEQFF. CDR3 nucleotides: TGCGCCAGCAGCTGGCGGGACCCGTACAATGAGCAGTTCTTC.

The rearrangement links TRBV20-1 to TRBJ2-5; D not certain. CDR1 is DFQATT, CDR2 SNEGSKA, per germline (reference sequence). The CDR3 has 16 residues. The V gene lost 4 bases and the J gene lost 0 bases, with 18 bases spanning the gap. CDR3: CSAKYHRTTYQETQYF. For the CDR3, the DNA is TGCAGTGCTAAATACCACAGAACTACGTACCAAGAGACCCAGTACTTC.

This clonotype was counted only a few times. This chain's CDR3 is CASGPGPESPLHF. Written as DNA, the CDR3 is TGCGCCAGCGGGCCCGGGCCCGAATCACCCCTCCACTTT. V and J are TRBV5-1 and TRBJ1-6; D ambiguous. CDR3 length: 13 residues. Germline V gene sequence: CDR1 SGHRS, CDR2 YFSETQ. Trimming pared 7 bases from V and 10 bases from J, leaving 15 bases between.

The CDR3 region has the DNA TGCGCCAGCAGCTTGAAGGGTAGTCCGGATGAGCAGTTCTTC. It specifies CASSLKGSPDEQFF. V gene TRBV5-1 combines with J gene TRBJ2-1; D unclear. The CDR3 runs to 14 residues. Deletions cut 1 base from V and 8 bases from J, with 13 bases between. Germline V gene data show CDR1 as SGHRS and CDR2 as YFSETQ.

A few counts support this clonotype. The gene calls are TRBV9 and TRBJ2-1; D gene unclear. This CDR3 comprises 16 residues. Germline V gene data show CDR1 as SGDLS and CDR2 as YYNGEE. Trimming left V 2 bases short and J 0 bases short, with 12 bases between. The CDR3 sequence: CASSVRPEPSYNEQFF. In DNA form, the CDR3 reads TGTGCCAGCAGCGTCCGGCCAGAGCCCTCCTACAATGAGCAGTTCTTC. Together with reference TRBV9 and TRBJ2-1, the CDR3 gives the full variable domain: DSGVTQTPKHLITATGQRVTLRCSPRSGDLSVYWYQQSLDQGLQFLIQYYNGEERAKGNILERFSAQQFPDLHSELNLSSLELGDSALYFCASSVRPEPSYNEQFFGPGTRLTVL.

This clonotype has ten or more counts. The chain links TRBV20-1 to TRBJ2-1; 8 bases are shared with TRBD2. Germline V lookup: CDR1 DFQATT, CDR2 SNEGSKA (reference sequence). With 5 bases clipped from V and 5 bases from J, the junction kept 11 bases outside the gene matches. The CDR3 runs to 15 residues. CDR3 DNA: TGCAGTGCTCGCCCGGGACTAGGGACCAACAATGAGCAGTTCTTC. Its protein is CSARPGLGTNNEQFF.

CDR3 region: CAISLGLAGVGQETQYF. In nucleotides, the CDR3 is TGTGCCATCAGCTTGGGACTAGCGGGAGTGGGGCAAGAGACCCAGTACTTC. The rearrangement uses TRBV10-3 and TRBJ2-5; 14 bases line up with TRBD2. Germline CDR1 reads ENHRY; CDR2 reads SYGVKD. The CDR3 length is 17 residues. The V and J ends lost 6 bases and 2 bases, in that order; junction bases with no gene match: 8.

The chain carries TRBV7-8 and TRBJ2-3, with 8 nucleotides matching TRBD2. V lost 5 bases, J lost 6 bases, and 13 bases stayed unmatched. Per the germline V gene, CDR1 is SGHVS and CDR2 is FQNEAQ. The CDR3 is made up of 16 amino acids. The CDR3 region has the DNA TGTGCCAGCAGCATCTCAGAGGGGACTAGGTTTGATACGCAGTATTTT. Translating gives CASSISEGTRFDTQYF.

This clonotype was detected only a few times. The chain has TRBV9 and TRBJ2-1, with TRBD2 identical over 10 bases. This CDR3 has 17 residues. The germline CDR1 and CDR2 sequences are SGDLS and YYNGEE. The ends lost 0 bases at V and 9 bases at J; junction bases unmatched: 12. CDR3 sequence: CASSVASQRGGQGEQFF. CDR3 DNA: TGTGCCAGCAGCGTAGCTTCCCAGCGGGGGGGCCAGGGTGAGCAGTTCTTC.

V is TRBV5-1 and J is TRBJ1-2, with a weak D call TRBD1 (5 bases). The CDR3 runs 17 residues. Trimming removed 0 bases at V and 3 bases at J, with 18 bases between. Germline V gene lookup returns CDR1 SGHRS and CDR2 YFSETQ. The CDR3 here is CASSLGQSGRVDYGYTF. The CDR3 DNA is TGCGCCAGCAGCTTGGGACAGTCGGGCAGGGTCGACTATGGCTACACCTTC.

The rearrangement uses TRBV11-1 and TRBJ2-3; unclear D gene. Germline lookup yields CDR1 SGHAT and CDR2 FQDESV (reference sequence). CDR3 length: 11 residues. The V and J ends lost 7 bases and 11 bases respectively, with 13 bases between them. CDR3 amino acids: CASKNGVQQYF. The CDR3 DNA reads TGTGCCAGCAAAAACGGTGTACAGCAGTATTTT.

This clonotype occurred many times. V usage is TRBV12-3 or TRBV12-4 and J usage is TRBJ1-1; 7 bases are shared with TRBD1. V trimming: 6 bases; J trimming: 2 bases; junction bases outside the gene matches: 12. The CDR3 is made up of 16 amino acids. CDR3 sequence (DNA): TGTGCCAGCAGCCCAACCCAGGGGGGCCTCAACACTGAAGCTTTCTTT. Protein product: CASSPTQGGLNTEAFF.

The sample holds a few counts of this clonotype. CDR3 loop: CASSLVGDLGAYF. CDR3 DNA sequence: TGCGCCAGCAGCTTGGTCGGCGATTTAGGAGCGTATTTT. The V gene is TRBV5-1, the J gene TRBJ2-3; D not certain. The germline V gene encodes CDR1 SGHRS and CDR2 YFSETQ. The CDR3 runs to 13 residues. V lost 0 bases to trimming and J lost 14 bases, with 16 bases between them. Based on the CDR3 plus reference TRBV5-1 and TRBJ2-3, the full variable domain is KAGVTQTPRYLIKTRGQQVTLSCSPISGHRSVSWYQQTPGQGLQFLFEYFSETQRNKGNFPGRFSGRQFSNSRSEMNVSTLELGDSALYLCASSLVGDLGAYFGPGTRLTVL.

This clonotype was recorded a few times. The chain carries TRBV10-3 and TRBJ2-7; 12 bases line up with TRBD1. Germline V gene sequence: CDR1 ENHRY, CDR2 SYGVKD. This CDR3 region has 15 residues. The J segment lost 4 bases and the V segment lost 4 bases, leaving 5 bases of the junction unmatched. CDR3 protein: CAISVPGQGAYEQYF. DNA of the CDR3: TGTGCCATCAGTGTCCCGGGACAGGGGGCTTACGAGCAGTACTTC.

This clonotype was recorded once. V and J are TRBV7-8 and TRBJ2-3; D gene uncertain. From germline, CDR1 is SGHVS and CDR2 FQNEAQ. The CDR3 has 16 residues. Between the trimmed V and J ends, which lost 6 bases and 0 bases, there was a span of 16 bases. CDR3 residues: CASSRKQLTSTDTQYF. The CDR3 nucleotides read TGTGCCAGCAGTCGCAAACAGTTAACTAGCACAGATACGCAGTATTTT.